Each of the 10 T cell receptor beta chains below was sequenced from the same sample in a study of tumor-infiltrating lymphocytes in localized non-small cell lung cancer. Method: immunoSEQ multiplex PCR; TCRdb's copy keeps in-frame clones and lacks some. The sample lists about 15,000 clones, around 79% occurring once. Input material: lung tumor tissue. The source is a human donor with non-small cell lung cancer.

This rearrangement joins TRBV7-9 to TRBJ1-2; D is undetermined. Per the germline V gene, CDR1 is SEHNR and CDR2 is FQNEAQ (reference sequence). This CDR3 spans 14 amino acids. V shed 0 bases and J shed 0 bases, with 5 bases lying between them. The CDR3 coding sequence is TGTGCCAGCAGCTTAGCGGTACCTAACTATGGCTACACCTTC. Translating gives CASSLAVPNYGYTF.

This clone was recorded only once. The rearrangement links TRBV10-3 to TRBJ2-7, with 8 bases identical to TRBD1. The J segment lost 9 bases and the V segment lost 4 bases, leaving 8 bases of the junction unmatched. Germline V CDR1 and CDR2: ENHRY, SYGVKD. The CDR3 runs to 13 residues. The CDR3 spells CAISAGQATGQYF. The DNA of the CDR3 is TGTGCCATCAGTGCGGGACAGGCTACGGGGCAGTACTTC.

This clone turned up a few times. V is TRBV27 and J is TRBJ1-5; D ambiguous. Per germline, CDR1 MNHEY and CDR2 SMNVEV (reference sequence). The V and J ends lost 4 bases and 5 bases respectively, with 12 bases between them. CDR3 length equals 14 residues. The CDR3 is CASSSSGPDQPQHF. In nucleotides, the CDR3 is TGTGCCAGCAGTTCTTCCGGGCCTGATCAGCCCCAGCATTTT.

This chain links TRBV27 with TRBJ1-2; no definite D call. This CDR3 spans 11 amino acids. From germline, CDR1 is MNHEY and CDR2 SMNVEV (reference sequence). V dropped 10 bases and J dropped 8 bases, with 14 bases sitting between them. The CDR3 nucleotides read TGTGCCACCCTAGGTAAGGGCGGCTACACCTTC. Amino acid sequence: CATLGKGGYTF.

With respect to this clone: A junction end diverges from the germline sequence, so it may reflect a read error. This chain joins TRBV7-2 and TRBJ1-2, with 9 bases matching TRBD1. Germline lookup yields CDR1 SGHTA and CDR2 FQGNSA. The CDR3 runs 16 residues. DNA of the CDR3: TGTGCCAGCAGCTCAACCTCTCCGGGACAGGGTTTGTCCTCGGCCTTC. This sequence encodes CASSSTSPGQGLSSAF. Filled out from reference TRBV7-2 and TRBJ1-2, the complete variable domain reads GAGVSQSPSNKVTEKGKDVELRCDPISGHTALYWYRQSLGQGLEFLIYFQGNSAPDKSGLPSDRFSAERTGGSVSTLTIQRTQQEDSAVYLCASSSTSPGQGLSSAFGSGTRLTVV.

The chain couples TRBV2 to TRBJ2-2; no reliable D call. V dropped 7 bases and J dropped 5 bases, with 5 bases sitting between them. The CDR3 runs 11 residues. Germline lookup yields CDR1 SNHLY and CDR2 FYNNEI. The CDR3 spells CASIETGELFF. CDR3 DNA sequence: TGTGCCAGCATCGAGACCGGGGAGCTGTTTTTT.

This chain joins TRBV5-6 and TRBJ2-7; 12 nucleotides line up with TRBD2. CDR3 length equals 14 residues. V dropped 3 bases and J dropped 4; count of bases not matched to a gene: 2. CDR1 SGHDT and CDR2 YYEEEE come from the germline V gene. Written as DNA, the CDR3 is TGTGCCAGCAGCTACGGGACTAGCGGGTACGAGCAGTACTTC. Translating it yields CASSYGTSGYEQYF.

This clone has just a few counts. The V and J genes are TRBV14 and TRBJ2-7; D is unresolved. The germline V gene has CDR1 SGHDN and CDR2 FVKESK. The CDR3 has 13 amino acids. V lost 3 bases, J lost 4 bases, and 10 bases lay in between. The CDR3 DNA sequence: TGTGCCAGCAGCCAGTTCCGACAATACGAGCAGTACTTC. Its protein product is CASSQFRQYEQYF.

J is TRBJ2-7 and V is TRBV5-4; TRBD2 aligns across 8 bases. J lost 3 bases, V lost 0 bases, and 2 bases had no gene match. This CDR3 region has 14 residues. CDR1 is SGHNT, CDR2 YYREEE, per germline (reference sequence). CDR3: CASSLGSGSYEQYF. The CDR3 bases are TGTGCCAGCAGCTTGGGAAGCGGGAGCTACGAGCAGTACTTC.

The chain has TRBV27 and TRBJ1-5; D uncertain. Germline V gives CDR1 MNHEY, CDR2 SMNVEV (reference sequence). The CDR3 spans 16 residues. Deletions cut 0 bases from V and 0 bases from J, with 9 bases between. This chain's CDR3 is CASSLSAWDSNQPQHF. CDR3 sequence (DNA): TGTGCCAGCAGTTTATCGGCCTGGGATAGCAATCAGCCCCAGCATTTT.